This T cell receptor (beta chain) was profiled in a study of human T cells and chemical hapten exposure. Study-wide points: TCRs above 1 in 1000 frequency stayed constant with DPC sensitization. Donors in the study had alopecia, meaning their immune response may differ from healthy people's.

V lost 6 bases, J lost 6 bases, and 4 bases stayed unmatched. CDR1 and CDR2 (germline): MDHEN, SYDVKM. This CDR3 region has 13 residues. TCRdb re-analysed the RACE reads in MiXCR, keeping a single row per CDR3 protein. The sample records around 42,000 distinct CDR3 sequences, 8.5% to 10% being singletons. Time point indicated: patch test 2, 6 weeks after DPC sensitization. The treatment was: therapeutic diphenylcyclopropenone sensitization with weekly scalp DPC. Extraction of total RNA was performed on unfractionated whole blood. Samples of blood were obtained prior to the application of each patch test. This clonotype was picked up many times. Its antigen is undetermined.

This TCR came from a woman aged 25 to 45 with alopecia areata. Some clones in this sample may be carry-over from other donors' samples. J is TRBJ2-7 and V is TRBV28; 11 nucleotides align to TRBD2. The material sequenced was whole blood, taken in connection with sensitization to the hapten diphenylcyclopropenone (DPC). For the CDR3, the DNA is TGTGCCAGCAGCGTCGGGACTAGCGGCGAGCAGTACTTC. Translation gives CASSVGTSGEQYF.